Shown below are 20 T cell receptor beta chains from a single sample sequenced in a study of shared clonotypes between healthy human individuals. Sequenced by immunoSEQ multiplex PCR; TCRdb stores in-frame clones only, minus some. This table has about 2.4 million clones, 85% to 95% appearing once. The sequenced material came from naive CD4+ T cells sorted from blood. The subset was: CD45RA+ positively selected. The source of these receptors is a man younger than 30 in good health.

This rearrangement joins TRBV6-5 to TRBJ1-5, with TRBD1 identical over 7 bases. The CDR3 is 15 amino acids. J was trimmed by 5 bases and V by 6 bases; bases with no gene match: 10. Germline CDR1 is MNHEY and CDR2 is SVGAGI. The CDR3 here is CASSPMTGLHQPQHF. The CDR3, as DNA: TGTGCCAGCAGCCCCATGACAGGGTTACATCAGCCCCAGCATTTT.

This sequence joins TRBV7-3 and TRBJ1-6; D is undetermined. The CDR3 has 13 amino acids. The germline V gene has CDR1 SGHTA and CDR2 FQGTGA. V was pared by 3 bases and J by 6 bases, with 6 bases between. CDR3 DNA: TGTGCCAGCAGCTTGGAAGTTAATTCACCCCTCCACTTT. Translating gives CASSLEVNSPLHF.

The chain couples TRBV5-4 to TRBJ2-3, with TRBD1 matching 11 bases. CDR3 length: 14 amino acids. Germline CDR1 is SGHNT and CDR2 is YYREEE (reference sequence). V lost 4 bases and J lost 10; bases outside the gene matches: 8. In DNA, the CDR3 is TGTGCCAGCAGCGGACAGGGGGCGAACATCCCGCAGTATTTT. Translation: CASSGQGANIPQYF.

As concerns this clone: The same CDR3 also results from other DNA sequences found in this sample. The chain joins TRBV11-2 to TRBJ2-2, with 7 nucleotides matching TRBD1. The CDR3 consists of 15 residues. Trimming at V came to 5 bases and at J to 5 bases, leaving 8 bases not matched to a gene. Germline V gene lookup returns CDR1 SGHAT and CDR2 FQNNGV. CDR3 nucleotide sequence: TGTGCCAGCAGCCCACAGGGGCGAAGTACCGGGGAGCTGTTTTTT. Protein sequence: CASSPQGRSTGELFF.

As concerns this clone: Additional DNA sequences in this sample encode the identical CDR3. The gene calls are TRBV6-5 and TRBJ2-1, with D unresolved. The V gene lost 0 bases and the J gene lost 7 bases, with 4 bases spanning the gap. Germline loops: CDR1 MNHEY, CDR2 SVGAGI. This CDR3 has 12 amino acids. CDR3 residues: CASSYSGNEQFF. The CDR3 DNA is TGTGCCAGCAGTTACTCGGGAAATGAGCAGTTCTTC.

As concerns this clone: Other DNA sequences in the sample encode the same CDR3. CDR3 loop: CASSEASPPRNEQFF. Written as DNA, the CDR3 is TGTGCCAGCAGTGAAGCGAGTCCTCCACGAAATGAGCAGTTCTTC. This rearrangement joins TRBV6-1 to TRBJ2-1, with D uncertain. V lost 0 bases to trimming and J lost 7 bases, with 13 bases between them. The CDR3 loop spans 15 amino acids. Per the germline V gene, CDR1 is MNHNS and CDR2 is SASEGT.

The chain employs TRBV6-6 and TRBJ1-4; D gene uncertain. V was pared by 5 bases and J by 2 bases, with 15 bases between. The CDR3 covers 16 residues. Germline lookup yields CDR1 MNHNY and CDR2 SVGAGI (reference sequence). CDR3 amino acids: CASSSYLGETNEKLFF. The CDR3 DNA reads TGTGCCAGCAGTAGTTACCTCGGGGAGACTAATGAAAAACTGTTTTTT.

The CDR3, as DNA: TGTGCCAGCACCAAGGACAGGGTAAGGGTTTATGAGCAGTTCTTC. This sequence encodes CASTKDRVRVYEQFF. The chain joins TRBV2 to TRBJ2-1; 8 bases map to TRBD1. V lost 7 bases and J lost 8; bases outside the gene matches: 13. Germline V gene lookup returns CDR1 SNHLY and CDR2 FYNNEI. This CDR3 region has 15 residues.

This rearrangement joins TRBV11-3 to TRBJ2-1; 11 bases are a match to TRBD2. The CDR3 length is 15 residues. Trimming removed 6 bases from V and 5 bases from J; junction bases left unmatched: 6. CDR1 and CDR2 (germline): SGHNT, YENEEA. The CDR3 nucleotides read TGTGCCAGCAGTAATAGACTAGCGGGAAACAATGAGCAGTTCTTC. It encodes CASSNRLAGNNEQFF.

The rearrangement links TRBV6-1 to TRBJ1-1; tentative D call: TRBD1 (6 bases). Germline V gene lookup returns CDR1 MNHNS and CDR2 SASEGT. This CDR3 has 13 residues. V lost 4 bases and J 3 bases, leaving 9 bases between the germline ends. The CDR3 reads CASSVAGDTEAFF. CDR3 DNA: TGTGCCAGCAGTGTAGCAGGGGACACTGAAGCTTTCTTT.

The V call is TRBV7-6, the J call TRBJ2-4, with D perhaps assigned TRBD1 or TRBD2 (5 bases each). Trimming left V 1 base short and J 9 bases short, with 13 bases between. The CDR3 has 14 amino acids. CDR1 is SGHVS, CDR2 FNYEAQ, per germline. The CDR3 loop is CASSLGRENGIQYF. In nucleotides, the CDR3 is TGTGCCAGCAGCTTAGGCAGGGAGAATGGCATTCAGTACTTC.

This rearrangement joins TRBV18 to TRBJ2-7, with 9 bases matching TRBD1. Germline V gives CDR1 KGHSH, CDR2 LQKENI. The CDR3 totals 15 residues. The junction had 7 bases not matched to a gene; V was cut back by 3 bases and J by 4 bases. CDR3 sequence (DNA): TGTGCCAGCTCACCGTCCGGGACAGGGCAATACGAGCAGTACTTC. As protein: CASSPSGTGQYEQYF. Based on the CDR3 plus reference TRBV18 and TRBJ2-7, the full variable domain is NAGVMQNPRHLVRRRGQEARLRCSPMKGHSHVYWYRQLPEEGLKFMVYLQKENIIDESGMPKERFSAEFPKEGPSILRIQQVVRGDSAAYFCASSPSGTGQYEQYFGPGTRLTVT.

In DNA form, the CDR3 reads TGTGCCAGCAGTGAGCTGGGGCGCGGGGAGCTGTTTTTT. It encodes CASSELGRGELFF. V usage is TRBV25-1 and J usage is TRBJ2-2, with D possibly TRBD1 on 5 matching bases. Germline V gives CDR1 MGHDK, CDR2 SYGVNS. Trimming shortened V by 3 bases and J by 7 bases, and 9 bases separated the two germline ends. The CDR3 loop spans 13 amino acids.

The V gene is TRBV7-2, the J gene TRBJ2-3; 8 bases are a match to TRBD2. This CDR3 has 16 amino acids. Germline values: CDR1 SGHTA, CDR2 FQGNSA. Unmatched junction bases numbered 8, after V lost 4 bases and J lost 2 bases. CDR3 DNA: TGTGCCAGCAGCTCTAAGCGGGGGCCCTACACAGATACGCAGTATTTT. Its translation: CASSSKRGPYTDTQYF. Full variable domain (missing parts from reference TRBV7-2 and TRBJ2-3): GAGVSQSPSNKVTEKGKDVELRCDPISGHTALYWYRQSLGQGLEFLIYFQGNSAPDKSGLPSDRFSAERTGGSVSTLTIQRTQQEDSAVYLCASSSKRGPYTDTQYFGPGTRLTVL.

Written as DNA, the CDR3 is TGTGCCAGCGACAGGAGGGGGACTGAAGCTTTCTTT. Translating it yields CASDRRGTEAFF. This chain links TRBV28 with TRBJ1-1; TRBD1 might be the D (6 bases). The CDR3 is 12 amino acids. V lost 8 bases to trimming and J lost 5 bases, with 12 bases between them. From germline, CDR1 is MDHEN and CDR2 SYDVKM.

This clone was counted once. The rearrangement uses TRBV5-1 and TRBJ1-3, with D possibly matching TRBD1 (6 bases). The CDR3 is 16 amino acids. The V end lost 0 bases, the J end lost 0 bases, and 10 bases lay between the germline ends. Per germline, CDR1 SGHRS and CDR2 YFSETQ. The CDR3 loop is CASSLGGTNSGNTIYF. In DNA, the CDR3 is TGCGCCAGCAGCTTGGGAGGGACAAACTCTGGAAACACCATATATTTT.

J is TRBJ2-1 and V is TRBV18; unclear D gene. The germline V gene has CDR1 KGHSH and CDR2 LQKENI. Trimming cost V 3 bases and J 4 bases, with 19 bases left between them. CDR3 length: 17 residues. CDR3 sequence: CASSPLRILLNYNEQFF. CDR3 nucleotides: TGTGCCAGCTCACCTCTGCGGATCCTACTGAATTACAATGAGCAGTTCTTC.

Only one count was recorded for this clone. The chain employs TRBV7-9 and TRBJ2-2, with D perhaps TRBD1 or TRBD2 (5 bases each). Germline CDR1 reads SEHNR; CDR2 reads FQNEAQ (reference sequence). This CDR3 comprises 16 residues. The germline V and J ends were trimmed by 3 bases and 6 bases, with 17 bases remaining between them. The CDR3 bases are TGTGCCAGCAGCTTTGGCCGGGACGCCCGCCCCGGGGAGCTGTTTTTT. Translating gives CASSFGRDARPGELFF.

The chain is built from TRBV5-1 and TRBJ2-7; D call uncertain. V dropped 0 bases and J dropped 0 bases, with 19 bases sitting between them. The length of the CDR3 is 18 residues. Germline loops: CDR1 SGHRS, CDR2 YFSETQ. CDR3 loop: CASSLALFGLPGSYEQYF. As DNA, the CDR3 is TGCGCCAGCAGCTTGGCCTTATTTGGGCTCCCCGGCTCCTACGAGCAGTACTTC.

The chain recombines TRBV18 with TRBJ1-3; no clear D. The CDR3 is 16 residues long. With 4 bases removed from V and 0 bases from J, the gap between germline ends came to 13 bases. Germline loops: CDR1 KGHSH, CDR2 LQKENI. CDR3 residues: CASSLSIADSGNTIYF. CDR3 DNA: TGTGCCAGCTCACTTTCGATAGCCGACTCTGGAAACACCATATATTTT.